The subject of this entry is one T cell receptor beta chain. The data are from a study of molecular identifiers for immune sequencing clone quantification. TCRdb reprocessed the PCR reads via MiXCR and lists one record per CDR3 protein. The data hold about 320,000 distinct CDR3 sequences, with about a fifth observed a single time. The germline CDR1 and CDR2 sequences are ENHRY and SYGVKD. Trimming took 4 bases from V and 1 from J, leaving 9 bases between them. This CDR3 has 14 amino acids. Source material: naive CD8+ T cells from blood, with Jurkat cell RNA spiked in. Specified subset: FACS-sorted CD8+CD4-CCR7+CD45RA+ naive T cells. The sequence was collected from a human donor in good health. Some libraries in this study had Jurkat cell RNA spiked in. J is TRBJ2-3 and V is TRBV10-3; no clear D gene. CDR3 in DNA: TGTGCCATCAGTGGGTCGTACGGCACAGATACGCAGTATTTT. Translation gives CAISGSYGTDTQYF.